What follows are 8 T cell receptor beta chains derived from one specimen sequenced in a study of cytomegalovirus exposure and HLA in healthy donors. PCR employed 60 Vbeta and 13 Jbeta primers. TCRdb keeps only in-frame clones here, not all; method: immunoSEQ multiplex PCR. The data show 150,000 to 200,000 clones, with around 75% seen just once and 1.5% to 2% held by the top ten. What was sequenced was PBMCs. These receptors were obtained from a woman aged 30 to 39 in good health and CMV-seronegative.

The chain combines TRBV4-1 with TRBJ1-3; perhaps TRBD1 as D (6 bases). V shed 4 bases and J shed 1 base, with 14 bases lying between them. In germline, CDR1 is MGHRA, CDR2 YSYEKL. This CDR3 has 16 amino acids. In nucleotides, the CDR3 is TGCGCCAGCAGCCCAGGGGCCGCCCGGTCTGGAAACACCATATATTTT. Residues: CASSPGAARSGNTIYF.

V is TRBV9 and J is TRBJ1-3; D gene uncertain. The CDR3 consists of 18 residues. Trimming took off 0 bases at V and 1 base at J, with 17 bases between the two ends. The germline gives CDR1 SGDLS, CDR2 YYNGEE. The CDR3 nucleotides are TGTGCCAGCAGCGTAGGTTTCATCCGGGGTCCGTCTGGAAACACCATATATTTT. Its protein is CASSVGFIRGPSGNTIYF.

In this sample, this clone turned up a few times. The chain has TRBV7-2 and TRBJ1-1; unclear D gene. This CDR3 is 14 amino acids long. Germline-derived CDR1 and CDR2 are SGHTA and FQGNSA. V was pared by 3 bases and J by 1 base, with 9 bases between. The CDR3 sequence is CASSFARANTEAFF. The CDR3 bases are TGTGCCAGCAGCTTCGCGAGGGCGAACACTGAAGCTTTCTTT. The whole variable domain, remainder taken from reference TRBV7-2 and TRBJ1-1, is GAGVSQSPSNKVTEKGKDVELRCDPISGHTALYWYRQSLGQGLEFLIYFQGNSAPDKSGLPSDRFSAERTGGSVSTLTIQRTQQEDSAVYLCASSFARANTEAFFGQGTRLTVV.

V and J are TRBV27 and TRBJ2-7; maybe TRBD1 (6 bases). The CDR3 loop spans 13 amino acids. CDR1 is MNHEY and CDR2 is SMNVEV in the germline V gene (reference sequence). V was trimmed by 4 bases and J by 4 bases, leaving 11 bases between them. The CDR3 loop is CASSYGDIYEQYF. The CDR3 bases are TGTGCCAGCAGTTATGGGGACATTTACGAGCAGTACTTC.

In this sample, this clone turned up a few times. The rearrangement uses TRBV6-5 and TRBJ1-5; TRBD1 is a possible D gene (5 bases). The CDR3 contains 13 residues. V was shortened by 6 bases and J by 5 bases, with 11 bases between the two germline ends. Germline V CDR1 and CDR2: MNHEY, SVGAGI. CDR3 loop: CASSRDPDQPQHF. CDR3 in DNA: TGTGCCAGCAGCAGGGATCCTGATCAGCCCCAGCATTTT.

For this clone: This same CDR3 is encoded by further DNA sequences in the sample. The chain has TRBV5-1 and TRBJ2-1; 11 bases map to TRBD1. The V segment lost 4 bases and the J segment 2 bases; nucleotides outside the gene matches: 2. The CDR3 is 15 residues long. Germline loops: CDR1 SGHRS, CDR2 YFSETQ. The CDR3 protein is CASSPGQGAYNEQFF. CDR3 nucleotide sequence: TGCGCCAGCAGCCCGGGACAGGGGGCCTACAATGAGCAGTTCTTC.

The CDR3 region is CASLAGGLDEQFF. The CDR3 DNA reads TGTGCCAGCCTAGCGGGGGGGCTGGATGAGCAGTTCTTC. The V and J genes are TRBV27 and TRBJ2-1, with 12 bases lining up with TRBD2. Germline V CDR1 and CDR2: MNHEY, SMNVEV (reference sequence). CDR3 length: 13 amino acids. With V trimmed by 8 bases and J by 8 bases, 4 bases remained unmatched.

This clone was observed a few times. Its ends do not fully match the called genes, so a read error is possible. This chain links TRBV7-9 with TRBJ2-2, with 11 bases identical to TRBD2. Per the germline V gene, CDR1 is SEHNR and CDR2 is FQNEAQ (reference sequence). This CDR3 has 17 residues. CDR3 loop: CSSSPSGRSSSTGELFF. As DNA, the CDR3 is TGTTCCAGCAGCCCTAGCGGGAGGTCTTCGAGCACCGGGGAGCTGTTTTTT. Complete variable domain (other parts from reference TRBV7-9 and TRBJ2-2): DTGVSQNPRHKITKRGQNVTFRCDPISEHNRLYWYRQTLGQGPEFLTYFQNEAQLEKSRLLSDRFSAERPKGSFSTLEIQRTEQGDSAMYLCSSSPSGRSSSTGELFFGEGSRLTVL.